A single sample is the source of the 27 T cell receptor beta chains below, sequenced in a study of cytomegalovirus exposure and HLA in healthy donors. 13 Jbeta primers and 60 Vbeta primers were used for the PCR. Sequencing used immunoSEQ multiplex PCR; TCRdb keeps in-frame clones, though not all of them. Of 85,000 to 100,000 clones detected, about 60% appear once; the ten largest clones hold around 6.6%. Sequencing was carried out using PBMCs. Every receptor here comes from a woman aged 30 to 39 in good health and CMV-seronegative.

This CDR3 is CASSPTGGAYGYTF. In nucleotides, the CDR3 is TGTGCCAGCAGTCCGACAGGGGGCGCGTACGGCTACACCTTC. This chain uses TRBV6-5 with TRBJ1-2; 10 bases match TRBD1. V dropped 5 bases and J dropped 8; count of bases not matched to a gene: 8. This CDR3 has 14 residues. In germline, CDR1 is MNHEY, CDR2 SVGAGI.

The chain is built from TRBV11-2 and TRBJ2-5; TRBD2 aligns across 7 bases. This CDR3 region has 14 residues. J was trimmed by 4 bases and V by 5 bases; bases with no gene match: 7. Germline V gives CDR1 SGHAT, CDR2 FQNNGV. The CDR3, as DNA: TGTGCCAGCAGCCCCCGGACTAGAGGAGAGACCCAGTACTTC. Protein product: CASSPRTRGETQYF.

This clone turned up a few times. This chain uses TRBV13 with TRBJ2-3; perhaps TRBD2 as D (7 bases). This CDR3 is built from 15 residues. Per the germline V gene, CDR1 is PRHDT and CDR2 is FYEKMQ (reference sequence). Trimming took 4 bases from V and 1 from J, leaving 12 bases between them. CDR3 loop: CASSWARGRTDTQYF. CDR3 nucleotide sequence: TGTGCCAGCAGCTGGGCGCGGGGGCGCACAGATACGCAGTATTTT. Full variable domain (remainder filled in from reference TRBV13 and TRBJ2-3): AAGVIQSPRHLIKEKRETATLKCYPIPRHDTVYWYQQGPGQDPQFLISFYEKMQSDKGSIPDRFSAQQFSDYHSELNMSSLELGDSALYFCASSWARGRTDTQYFGPGTRLTVL.

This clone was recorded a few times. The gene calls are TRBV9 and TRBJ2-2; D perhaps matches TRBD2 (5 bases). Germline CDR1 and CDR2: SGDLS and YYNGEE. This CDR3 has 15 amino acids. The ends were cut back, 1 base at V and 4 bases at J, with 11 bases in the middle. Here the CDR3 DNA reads TGTGCCAGCAGCGTAAGGATAGCGCCCACCGGGGAGCTGTTTTTT. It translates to CASSVRIAPTGELFF.

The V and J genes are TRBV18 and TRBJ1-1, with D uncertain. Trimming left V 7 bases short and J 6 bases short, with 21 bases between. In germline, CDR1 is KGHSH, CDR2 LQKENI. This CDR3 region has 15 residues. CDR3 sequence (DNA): TGTGCCAGCTGCCCCGGGAGTCGCCTTTCGGCTGAAGCTTTCTTT. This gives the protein CASCPGSRLSAEAFF.

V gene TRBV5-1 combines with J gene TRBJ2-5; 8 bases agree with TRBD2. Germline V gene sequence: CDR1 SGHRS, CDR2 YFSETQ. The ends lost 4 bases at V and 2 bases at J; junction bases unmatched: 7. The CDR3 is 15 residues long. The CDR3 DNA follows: TGCGCCAGCAGCCCGGAAGGGACTAGTCAAGAGACCCAGTACTTC. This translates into CASSPEGTSQETQYF.

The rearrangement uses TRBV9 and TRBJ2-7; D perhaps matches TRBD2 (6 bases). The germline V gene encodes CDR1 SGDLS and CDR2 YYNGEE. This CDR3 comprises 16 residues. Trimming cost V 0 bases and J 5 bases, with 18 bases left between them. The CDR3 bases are TGTGCCAGCAGCGTAGCGGTTGGTAGCGGTGGAGACGAGCAGTACTTC. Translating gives CASSVAVGSGGDEQYF.

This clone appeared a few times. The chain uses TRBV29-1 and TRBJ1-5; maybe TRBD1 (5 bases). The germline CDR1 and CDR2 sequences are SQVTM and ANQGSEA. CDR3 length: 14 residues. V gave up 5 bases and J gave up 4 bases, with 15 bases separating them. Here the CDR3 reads CSVPGLSENQPQHF. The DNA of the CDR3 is TGCAGCGTTCCGGGACTCTCCGAAAATCAGCCCCAGCATTTT.

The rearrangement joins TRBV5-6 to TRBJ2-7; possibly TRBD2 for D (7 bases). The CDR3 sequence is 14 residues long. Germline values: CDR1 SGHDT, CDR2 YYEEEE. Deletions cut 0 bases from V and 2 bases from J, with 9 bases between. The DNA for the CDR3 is TGTGCCAGCAGCTTGGGCGGGGGCCCCTACGAGCAGTACTTC. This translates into CASSLGGGPYEQYF.

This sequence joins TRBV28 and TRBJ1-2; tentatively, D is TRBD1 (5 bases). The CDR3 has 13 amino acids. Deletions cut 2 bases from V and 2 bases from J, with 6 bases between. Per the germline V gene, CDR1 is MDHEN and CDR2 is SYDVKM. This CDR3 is CASSLRQNYGYTF. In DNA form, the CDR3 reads TGTGCCAGCAGTTTAAGACAGAACTATGGCTACACCTTC.

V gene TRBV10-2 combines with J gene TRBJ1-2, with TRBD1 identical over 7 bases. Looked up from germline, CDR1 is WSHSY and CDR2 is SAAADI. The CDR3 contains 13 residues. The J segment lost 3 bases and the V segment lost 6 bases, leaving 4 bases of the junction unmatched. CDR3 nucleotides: TGCGCCAGCAGAGACACAGGGGACTATGGCTACACCTTC. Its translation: CASRDTGDYGYTF.

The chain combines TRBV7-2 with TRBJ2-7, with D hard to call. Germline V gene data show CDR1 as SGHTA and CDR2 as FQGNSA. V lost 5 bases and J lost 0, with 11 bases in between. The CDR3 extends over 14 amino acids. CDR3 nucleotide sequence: TGTGCCAGCAGCCCCCTACCTAGCTCCTACGAGCAGTACTTC. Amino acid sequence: CASSPLPSSYEQYF.

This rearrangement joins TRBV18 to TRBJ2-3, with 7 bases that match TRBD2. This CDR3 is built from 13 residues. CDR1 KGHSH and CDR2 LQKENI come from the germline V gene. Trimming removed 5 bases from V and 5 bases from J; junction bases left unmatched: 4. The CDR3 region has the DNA TGTGCCAGCTCAGGACTAGGAAGAGATACGCAGTATTTT. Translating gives CASSGLGRDTQYF.

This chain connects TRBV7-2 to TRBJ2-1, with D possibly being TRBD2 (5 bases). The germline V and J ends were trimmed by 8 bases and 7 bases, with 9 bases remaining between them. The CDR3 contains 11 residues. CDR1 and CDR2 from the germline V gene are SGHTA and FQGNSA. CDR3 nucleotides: TGTGCCAGCGGGAGACATAATGAGCAGTTCTTC. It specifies CASGRHNEQFF.

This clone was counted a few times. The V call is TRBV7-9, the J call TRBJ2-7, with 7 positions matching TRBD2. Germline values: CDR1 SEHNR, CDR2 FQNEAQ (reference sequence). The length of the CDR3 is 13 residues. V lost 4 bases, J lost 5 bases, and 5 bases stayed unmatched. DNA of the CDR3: TGTGCCAGCAGCTCGGGGGGACGGGACGAGCAGTACTTC. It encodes CASSSGGRDEQYF.

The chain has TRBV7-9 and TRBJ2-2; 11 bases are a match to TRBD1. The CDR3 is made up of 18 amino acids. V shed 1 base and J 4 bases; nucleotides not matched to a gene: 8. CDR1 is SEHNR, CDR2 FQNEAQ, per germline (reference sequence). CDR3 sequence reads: CASSLGTGGAFITGELFF. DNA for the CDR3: TGTGCCAGCAGCTTAGGGACAGGGGGCGCTTTTATCACCGGGGAGCTGTTTTTT.

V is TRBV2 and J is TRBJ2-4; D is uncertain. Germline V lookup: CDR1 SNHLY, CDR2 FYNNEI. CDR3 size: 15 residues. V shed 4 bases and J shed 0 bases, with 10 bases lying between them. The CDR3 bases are TGTGCCAGCAGTGCCTTAGACTTAGCCAAAAACATTCAGTACTTC. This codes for CASSALDLAKNIQYF.

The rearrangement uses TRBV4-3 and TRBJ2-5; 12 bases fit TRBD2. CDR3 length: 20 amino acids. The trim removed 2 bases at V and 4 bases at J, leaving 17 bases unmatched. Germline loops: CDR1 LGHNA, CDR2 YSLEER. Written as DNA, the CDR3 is TGCGCCAGCAGCCAAAATAACAACAGCCCGACTAGCGGGAGAGGAGAGACCCAGTACTTC. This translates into CASSQNNNSPTSGRGETQYF.

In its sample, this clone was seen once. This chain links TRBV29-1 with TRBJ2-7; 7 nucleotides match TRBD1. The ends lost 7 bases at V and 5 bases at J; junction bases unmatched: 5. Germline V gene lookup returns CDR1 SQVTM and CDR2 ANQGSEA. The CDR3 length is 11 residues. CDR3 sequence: CSGGDSHEQYF. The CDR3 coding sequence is TGCAGCGGAGGGGACAGCCACGAGCAGTACTTC.

The CDR3 is CASSLAGTGDYEQYF. CDR3 nucleotides: TGCGCCAGCAGCTTAGCCGGGACAGGGGACTACGAGCAGTACTTC. The gene calls are TRBV5-1 and TRBJ2-7; 10 positions match TRBD1. CDR3 length: 15 amino acids. The J segment lost 3 bases and the V segment lost 2 bases, leaving 5 bases of the junction unmatched. Germline CDR1 SGHRS, CDR2 YFSETQ.

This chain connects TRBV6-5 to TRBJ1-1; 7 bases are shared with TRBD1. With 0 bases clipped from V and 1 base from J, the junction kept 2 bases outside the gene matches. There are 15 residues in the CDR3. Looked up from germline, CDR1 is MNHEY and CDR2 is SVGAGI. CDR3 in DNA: TGTGCCAGCAGTTACTCGGGACAGAGGAACACTGAAGCTTTCTTT. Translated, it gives CASSYSGQRNTEAFF.

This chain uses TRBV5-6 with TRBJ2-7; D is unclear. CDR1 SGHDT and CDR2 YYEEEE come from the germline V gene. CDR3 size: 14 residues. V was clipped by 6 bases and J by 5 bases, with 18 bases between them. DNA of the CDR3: TGTGCCAGCATGCGAAGAGGCAGCCCCAACGAGCAGTACTTC. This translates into CASMRRGSPNEQYF.

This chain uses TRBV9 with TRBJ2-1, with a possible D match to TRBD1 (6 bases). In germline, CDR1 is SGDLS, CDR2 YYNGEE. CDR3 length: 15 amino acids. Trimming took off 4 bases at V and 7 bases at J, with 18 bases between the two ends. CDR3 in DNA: TGTGCCAGCAGCTCCTTGGGGGCTGGTGGGAATGAGCAGTTCTTC. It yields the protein CASSSLGAGGNEQFF.

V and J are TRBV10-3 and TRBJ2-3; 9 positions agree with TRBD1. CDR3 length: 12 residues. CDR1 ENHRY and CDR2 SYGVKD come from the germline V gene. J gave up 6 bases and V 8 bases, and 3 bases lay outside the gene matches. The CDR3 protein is CAIDRGGDTQYF. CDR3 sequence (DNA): TGTGCCATCGACAGGGGGGGGGATACGCAGTATTTT.

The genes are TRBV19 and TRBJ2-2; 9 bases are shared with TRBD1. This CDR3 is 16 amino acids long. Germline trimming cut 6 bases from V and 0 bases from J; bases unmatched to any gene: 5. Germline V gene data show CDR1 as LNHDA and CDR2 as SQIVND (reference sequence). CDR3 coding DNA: TGTGCCAGTAGATGGACAGGGGCGACGAACACCGGGGAGCTGTTTTTT. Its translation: CASRWTGATNTGELFF.

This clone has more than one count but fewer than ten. CDR3 in DNA: TGTGCCAGCAGTTACTCGAGACTAGCGTACACAGATACGCAGTATTTT. Translation gives CASSYSRLAYTDTQYF. The rearrangement uses TRBV6-5 and TRBJ2-3; 8 bases fit TRBD2. CDR1 is MNHEY, CDR2 SVGAGI, per germline. The CDR3 sequence is 16 residues long. J was trimmed by 2 bases and V by 0 bases; bases with no gene match: 4.

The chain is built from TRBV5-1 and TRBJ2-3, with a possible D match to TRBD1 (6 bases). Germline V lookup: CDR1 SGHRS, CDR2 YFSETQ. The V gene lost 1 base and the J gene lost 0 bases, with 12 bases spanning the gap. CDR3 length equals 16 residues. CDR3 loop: CASSLTTGQSTDTQYF. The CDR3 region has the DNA TGCGCCAGCAGCTTGACTACCGGACAGAGCACAGATACGCAGTATTTT.